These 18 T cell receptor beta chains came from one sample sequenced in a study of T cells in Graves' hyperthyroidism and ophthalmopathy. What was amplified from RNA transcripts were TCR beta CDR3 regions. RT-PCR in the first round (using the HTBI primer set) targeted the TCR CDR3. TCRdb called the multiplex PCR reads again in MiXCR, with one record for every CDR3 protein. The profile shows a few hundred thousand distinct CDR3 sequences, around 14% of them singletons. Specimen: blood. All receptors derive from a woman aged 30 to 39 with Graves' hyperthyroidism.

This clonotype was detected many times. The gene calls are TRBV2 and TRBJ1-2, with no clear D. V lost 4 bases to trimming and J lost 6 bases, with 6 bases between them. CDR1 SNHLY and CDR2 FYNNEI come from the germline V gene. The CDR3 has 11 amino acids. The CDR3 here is CASSVGDGYTF. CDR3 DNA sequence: TGTGCCAGCAGTGTCGGTGATGGCTACACCTTC.

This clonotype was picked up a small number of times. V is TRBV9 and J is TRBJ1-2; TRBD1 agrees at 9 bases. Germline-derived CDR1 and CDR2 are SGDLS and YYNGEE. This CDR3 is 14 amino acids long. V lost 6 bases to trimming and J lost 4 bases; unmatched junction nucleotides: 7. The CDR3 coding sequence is TGTGCCAGCACGGGACAGGGCGTTAGCTATGGCTACACCTTC. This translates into CASTGQGVSYGYTF.

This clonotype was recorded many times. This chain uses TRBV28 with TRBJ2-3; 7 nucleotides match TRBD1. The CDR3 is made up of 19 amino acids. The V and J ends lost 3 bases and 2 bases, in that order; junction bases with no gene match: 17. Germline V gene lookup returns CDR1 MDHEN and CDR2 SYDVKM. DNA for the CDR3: TGTGCCAGCAGTTTTATAACCAGGACAGGACTGGGGTCCACAGATACGCAGTATTTT. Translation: CASSFITRTGLGSTDTQYF.

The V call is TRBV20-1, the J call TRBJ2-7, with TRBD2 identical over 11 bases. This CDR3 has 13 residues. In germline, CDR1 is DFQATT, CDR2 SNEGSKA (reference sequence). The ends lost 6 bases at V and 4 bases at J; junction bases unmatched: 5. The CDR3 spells CSAGTSGKYEQYF. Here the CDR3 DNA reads TGCAGTGCAGGGACTAGCGGAAAATACGAGCAGTACTTC.

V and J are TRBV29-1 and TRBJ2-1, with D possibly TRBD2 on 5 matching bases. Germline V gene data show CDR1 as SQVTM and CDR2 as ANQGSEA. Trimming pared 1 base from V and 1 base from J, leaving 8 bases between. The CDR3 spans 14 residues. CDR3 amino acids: CSVEGTGSYNEQFF. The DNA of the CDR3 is TGCAGCGTTGAAGGAACGGGGTCCTACAATGAGCAGTTCTTC.

This CDR3 reads CSARESVLSYEQYF. The CDR3 nucleotides read TGCAGTGCTAGGGAGTCGGTCCTCTCCTACGAGCAGTACTTC. The V and J genes are TRBV20-1 and TRBJ2-7; the D is unclear. CDR1 is DFQATT and CDR2 is SNEGSKA in the germline V gene (reference sequence). Trimming cost V 3 bases and J 0 bases, with 12 bases left between them. The CDR3 runs to 14 residues.

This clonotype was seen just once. CDR3 amino acids: CASRGSGGRKHQDTQYF. DNA of the CDR3: TGTGCCAGCAGGGGTTCGGGGGGCCGAAAACACCAAGATACGCAGTATTTT. The genes are TRBV3-1 and TRBJ2-3; tentative D call: TRBD2 (7 bases). Germline CDR1 and CDR2: LGHDT and YNNKEL (reference sequence). Trimming cost V 6 bases and J 5 bases, with 24 bases left between them. This CDR3 is built from 17 residues.

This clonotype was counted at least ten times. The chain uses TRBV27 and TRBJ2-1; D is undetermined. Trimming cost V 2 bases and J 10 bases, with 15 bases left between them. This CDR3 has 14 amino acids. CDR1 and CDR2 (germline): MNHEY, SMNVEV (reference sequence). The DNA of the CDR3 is TGTGCCAGCAGTTTAGCTTACCCATCAGGAGAGCAGTTCTTC. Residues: CASSLAYPSGEQFF.

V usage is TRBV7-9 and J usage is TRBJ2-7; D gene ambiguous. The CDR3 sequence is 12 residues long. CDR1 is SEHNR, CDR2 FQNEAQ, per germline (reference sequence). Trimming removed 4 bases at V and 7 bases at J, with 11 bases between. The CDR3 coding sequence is TGTGCCAGCAGCTACACAGCTGGTGAGCAGTACTTC. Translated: CASSYTAGEQYF. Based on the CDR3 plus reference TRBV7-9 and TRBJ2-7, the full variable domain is DTGVSQNPRHKITKRGQNVTFRCDPISEHNRLYWYRQTLGQGPEFLTYFQNEAQLEKSRLLSDRFSAERPKGSFSTLEIQRTEQGDSAMYLCASSYTAGEQYFGPGTRLTVT.

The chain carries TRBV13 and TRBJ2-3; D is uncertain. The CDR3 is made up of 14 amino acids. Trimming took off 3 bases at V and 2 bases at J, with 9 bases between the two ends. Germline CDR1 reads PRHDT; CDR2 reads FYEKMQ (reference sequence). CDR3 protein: CASSFEEYTDTQYF. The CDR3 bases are TGTGCCAGCAGCTTTGAAGAGTACACAGATACGCAGTATTTT. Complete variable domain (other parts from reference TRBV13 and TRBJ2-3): AAGVIQSPRHLIKEKRETATLKCYPIPRHDTVYWYQQGPGQDPQFLISFYEKMQSDKGSIPDRFSAQQFSDYHSELNMSSLELGDSALYFCASSFEEYTDTQYFGPGTRLTVL.

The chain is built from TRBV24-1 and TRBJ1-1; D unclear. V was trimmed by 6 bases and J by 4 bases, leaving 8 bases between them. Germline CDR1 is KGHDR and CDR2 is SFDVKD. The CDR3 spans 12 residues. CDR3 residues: CATSQPGTEAFF. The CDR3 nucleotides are TGTGCCACCAGTCAACCAGGCACTGAAGCTTTCTTT.

CDR3 DNA: TGTGCCAGCAGCCGCGGGGACAGGGACGAGCAGTACTTC. This encodes CASSRGDRDEQYF. The V call is TRBV6-1, the J call TRBJ2-7; 9 nucleotides agree with TRBD1. Germline V gene data show CDR1 as MNHNS and CDR2 as SASEGT. J lost 5 bases, V lost 6 bases, and 5 bases had no gene match. This CDR3 contains 13 residues.

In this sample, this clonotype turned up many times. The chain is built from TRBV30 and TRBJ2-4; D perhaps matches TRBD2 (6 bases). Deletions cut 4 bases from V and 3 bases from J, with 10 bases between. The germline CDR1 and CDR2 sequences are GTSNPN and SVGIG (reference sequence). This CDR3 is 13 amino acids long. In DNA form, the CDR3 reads TGTGCCTGGAACGGGGGAAACAAAAACATTCAGTACTTC. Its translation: CAWNGGNKNIQYF.

This CDR3 reads CASSDGTGYTSNEQFF. DNA of the CDR3: TGTGCCAGCAGTGACGGGACAGGGTATACCAGCAATGAGCAGTTCTTC. This chain uses TRBV2 with TRBJ2-1; 9 bases align to TRBD1. The germline V gene has CDR1 SNHLY and CDR2 FYNNEI. The V and J ends lost 3 bases and 6 bases, in that order; junction bases with no gene match: 9. The CDR3 has 16 amino acids. Full variable domain (remainder filled in from reference TRBV2 and TRBJ2-1): EPEVTQTPSHQVTQMGQEVILRCVPISNHLYFYWYRQILGQKVEFLVSFYNNEISEKSEIFDDQFSVERPDGSNFTLKIRSTKLEDSAMYFCASSDGTGYTSNEQFFGPGTRLTVL.

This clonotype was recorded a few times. In DNA, the CDR3 is TGTGCCAGCAGCCAAGAGAGCGGGAGGCGCACAGATACGCAGTATTTT. Its translation is CASSQESGRRTDTQYF. The rearrangement links TRBV4-2 to TRBJ2-3; 9 nucleotides agree with TRBD2. Per the germline V gene, CDR1 is LGHNA and CDR2 is YNFKEQ. Trimming took 0 bases from V and 1 from J; bases not matched to a gene: 2. This CDR3 is built from 16 residues.

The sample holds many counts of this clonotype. The CDR3 region is CASSPFASEEETQYF. CDR3 nucleotide sequence: TGTGCCAGCAGCCCTTTTGCTAGCGAAGAAGAGACCCAGTACTTC. The rearrangement joins TRBV7-9 to TRBJ2-5, with D possibly TRBD2 on 6 matching bases. The germline V gene has CDR1 SEHNR and CDR2 FQNEAQ (reference sequence). The V gene lost 5 bases and the J gene lost 3 bases, with 16 bases spanning the gap. This CDR3 region has 15 residues.

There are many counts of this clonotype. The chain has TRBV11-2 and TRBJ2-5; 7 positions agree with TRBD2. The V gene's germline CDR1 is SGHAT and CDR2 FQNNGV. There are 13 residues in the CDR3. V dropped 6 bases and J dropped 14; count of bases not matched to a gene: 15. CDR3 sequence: CASRGLKAGLNYF. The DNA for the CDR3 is TGTGCCAGCAGGGGTTTAAAAGCGGGATTAAACTACTTC. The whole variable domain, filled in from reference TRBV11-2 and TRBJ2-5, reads EAGVAQSPRYKIIEKRQSVAFWCNPISGHATLYWYQQILGQGPKLLIQFQNNGVVDDSQLPKDRFSAERLKGVDSTLKIQPAKLEDSAVYLCASRGLKAGLNYFGPGTRLLVL.

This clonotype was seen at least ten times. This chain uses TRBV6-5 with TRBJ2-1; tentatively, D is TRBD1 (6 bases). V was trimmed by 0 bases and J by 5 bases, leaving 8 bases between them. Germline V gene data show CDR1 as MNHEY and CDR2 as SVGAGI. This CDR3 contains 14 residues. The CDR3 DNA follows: TGTGCCAGCAGTTACTCGGCAGGGGACAATGAGCAGTTCTTC. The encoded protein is CASSYSAGDNEQFF.